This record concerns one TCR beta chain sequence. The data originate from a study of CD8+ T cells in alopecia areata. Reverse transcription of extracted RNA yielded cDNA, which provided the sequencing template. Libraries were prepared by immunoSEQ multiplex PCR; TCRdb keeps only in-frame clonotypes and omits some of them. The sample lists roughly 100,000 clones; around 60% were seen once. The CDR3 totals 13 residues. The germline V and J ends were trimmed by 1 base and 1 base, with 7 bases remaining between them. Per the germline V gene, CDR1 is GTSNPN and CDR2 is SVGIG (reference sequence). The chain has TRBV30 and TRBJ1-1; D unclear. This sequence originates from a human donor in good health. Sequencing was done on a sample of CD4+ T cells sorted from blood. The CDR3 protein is CAWSGSSNTEAFF. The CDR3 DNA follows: TGTGCCTGGAGTGGTTCGTCGAACACTGAAGCTTTCTTT.